These 9 T cell receptor beta chains were all obtained from the same sample, sequenced in a study of CD8 T cells in Susac syndrome (dated by TCRdb to between 2019 and 2020). Library method: the immunoSEQ multiplex PCR assay. RNA was extracted with the RNeasy kit and roughly 0.5 to 1 ug was reverse transcribed using random hexamers. TCRdb cleaned the public reads at Q25 with fastp, built clones with MiXCR and kept in-frame beta chains. Every entry covers one CDR3 protein and lists the most common genes and DNA from its rows. The sample includes hundreds of thousands of distinct CDR3 sequences, with 75% to 90% observed a single time. About 0.12% of the sample belongs to the ten largest clones. The sequencing sample was made of CD8+ T cells from PBMCs. The receptors were gathered from a human donor with multiple sclerosis.

This chain uses TRBV28 with TRBJ1-5; no definite D call. The CDR3 spans 14 residues. V was pared by 3 bases and J by 4 bases, with 10 bases between. The germline gives CDR1 MDHEN, CDR2 SYDVKM. CDR3 sequence reads: CASSLRATNQPQHF. CDR3 bases: TGTGCCAGCAGTTTGCGGGCGACGAATCAGCCCCAGCATTTT.

J is TRBJ2-5 and V is TRBV7-8, with 10 nucleotides matching TRBD2. J lost 4 bases, V lost 4 bases, and 9 bases had no gene match. Germline CDR1 and CDR2: SGHVS and FQNEAQ. This CDR3 contains 16 residues. Here the CDR3 reads CASSSLAGEGGETQYF. In nucleotides, the CDR3 is TGTGCCAGCAGCTCCCTAGCGGGAGAAGGTGGAGAGACCCAGTACTTC.

The chain links TRBV30 to TRBJ1-6, with a tentative D call TRBD1 (5 bases). The CDR3 spans 13 residues. From germline, CDR1 is GTSNPN and CDR2 SVGIG (reference sequence). V lost 3 bases and J lost 10, with 13 bases in between. CDR3 coding DNA: TGTGCCTGGAGGTACAGCGGGGCCTCACCCCTCCACTTT. Protein product: CAWRYSGASPLHF.

The J gene is TRBJ2-1, the V gene TRBV20-1; D is possibly TRBD1 or TRBD2 (5 bases each). Germline assignment: CDR1 DFQATT and CDR2 SNEGSKA (reference sequence). The CDR3 is 14 residues long. Trimming removed 7 bases from V and 0 bases from J, with 13 bases in between. The CDR3 reads CSGVAGSSYNEQFF. The CDR3 DNA is TGCAGTGGGGTGGCAGGGAGCTCCTACAATGAGCAGTTCTTC.

This chain uses TRBV7-9 with TRBJ2-5, with D possibly TRBD2 on 5 matching bases. V dropped 2 bases and J dropped 7 bases, with 23 bases sitting between them. The germline V gene encodes CDR1 SEHNR and CDR2 FQNEAQ (reference sequence). CDR3 length equals 17 residues. CDR3 coding DNA: TGTGCCAGCAGCTTAATTTCCTCGACCGGACCCGGAGGGACCCAGTACTTC. Protein sequence: CASSLISSTGPGGTQYF.

The chain uses TRBV5-1 and TRBJ1-2; maybe TRBD1 (6 bases). The V gene lost 0 bases and the J gene lost 8 bases, with 11 bases spanning the gap. The CDR3 length is 13 residues. Germline-derived CDR1 and CDR2 are SGHRS and YFSETQ. The CDR3, as DNA: TGCGCCAGCAGCTTGGAGTCAGGGGAGGGCTACACCTTC. Translating it yields CASSLESGEGYTF.

The CDR3 coding sequence is TGTGCCATCAGCCCAGGGGGTAACTACAATGAGCAGTTCTTC. Its translation is CAISPGGNYNEQFF. V usage is TRBV10-3 and J usage is TRBJ2-1; 7 bases fit TRBD1. The V segment lost 6 bases and the J segment 3 bases; nucleotides outside the gene matches: 5. Germline assignment: CDR1 ENHRY and CDR2 SYGVKD. The CDR3 spans 14 residues.

The chain uses TRBV4-3 and TRBJ1-4, with 11 bases fitting TRBD1. V gave up 3 bases and J gave up 12 bases; unmatched junction bases: 9. The CDR3 has 15 residues. The V gene's germline CDR1 is LGHNA and CDR2 YSLEER. The CDR3 region has the DNA TGCGCCAGCAGCCAGGACGGACAGGGGGCCCGGGAACTGTTTTTT. It encodes CASSQDGQGARELFF.

This chain links TRBV27 with TRBJ1-4; D is perhaps TRBD1 (5 bases). Germline V lookup: CDR1 MNHEY, CDR2 SMNVEV (reference sequence). The CDR3 is made up of 16 amino acids. Trimming cost V 5 bases and J 7 bases, with 20 bases left between them. The CDR3 reads CASSILVRERSEKLFF. The CDR3 DNA reads as TGTGCCAGCAGTATCCTCGTCAGGGAGCGTAGTGAAAAACTGTTTTTT. Complete variable domain (other parts from reference TRBV27 and TRBJ1-4): EAQVTQNPRYLITVTGKKLTVTCSQNMNHEYMSWYRQDPGLGLRQIYYSMNVEVTDKGDVPEGYKVSRKEKRNFPLILESPSPNQTSLYFCASSILVRERSEKLFFGSGTQLSVL.